This TCR beta chain was sequenced in a study of graft-versus-host responses after intestinal transplantation. The assay was immunoSEQ multiplex PCR, and TCRdb's table has in-frame clones only and misses some. The data contain 90,000 to 120,000 clones, approximately 90% of them singletons. The V and J ends lost 5 bases and 8 bases, in that order; junction bases with no gene match: 11. The V gene's germline CDR1 is SGHVS and CDR2 FNYEAQ. The length of the CDR3 is 15 residues. With respect to this clone: Its antigen is still unknown.

The sample was unstimulated CD4+ T cells sorted from spleen or lymph node cells, taken before transplant. The chain is built from TRBV7-6 and TRBJ1-4, with 7 bases identical to TRBD1. This sequence was found in a human donor who was the organ donor for an intestinal transplant. The CDR3 region has the DNA TGTGCCAGCAGCCCTTTGGGACAGAAGGAAGAAAAACTGTTTTTT. Its protein is CASSPLGQKEEKLFF.